This T cell receptor (beta chain) was identified in a study of T cell repertoires in cytomegalovirus infection. The germline V and J ends were trimmed by 0 bases and 0 bases, with 10 bases remaining between them. This CDR3 spans 16 amino acids. Germline V CDR1 and CDR2: SGHDN, FVKESK. From the reads, TCRdb called clonotypes with MiXCR, one entry per CDR3 protein. The sample has over 450,000 distinct CDR3 sequences, around 11% seen once; the top ten hold about a tenth. This clonotype originated in a human donor in good health (CMV status not recorded). Some clones in this sample may be carry-over from other donors' samples. The sequenced sample consisted of PBMCs. V and J are TRBV14 and TRBJ2-3; no reliable D call. Here the CDR3 DNA reads TGTGCCAGCAGCCAAGATCCCAACCTCAGCACAGATACGCAGTATTTT. Translated, it gives CASSQDPNLSTDTQYF. Full variable domain (remainder filled in from reference TRBV14 and TRBJ2-3): EAGVTQFPSHSVIEKGQTVTLRCDPISGHDNLYWYRRVMGKEIKFLLHFVKESKQDESGMPNNRFLAERTGGTYSTLKVQPAELEDSGVYFCASSQDPNLSTDTQYFGPGTRLTVL.